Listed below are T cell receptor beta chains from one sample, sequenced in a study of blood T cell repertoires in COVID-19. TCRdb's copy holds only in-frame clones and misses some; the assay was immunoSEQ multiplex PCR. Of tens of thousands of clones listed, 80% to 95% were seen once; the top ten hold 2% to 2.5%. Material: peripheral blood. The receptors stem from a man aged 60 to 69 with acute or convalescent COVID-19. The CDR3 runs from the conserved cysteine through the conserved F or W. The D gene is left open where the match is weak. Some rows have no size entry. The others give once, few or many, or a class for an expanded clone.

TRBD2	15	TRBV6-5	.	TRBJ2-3	TGTGCCAACTCACTAGCGGGAGGGCAGACAGATACGCAGTATTTT	CANSLAGGQTDTQYF
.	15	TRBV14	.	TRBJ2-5	TGTGCCAGCAGCCAAGGGAGAAGGGGGACAGAGACCCAGTACTTC	CASSQGRRGTETQYF
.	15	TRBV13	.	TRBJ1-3	TGTGCCAGCAACCCGAGGGCGATCTCTGGAAACACCATATATTTT	CASNPRAISGNTIYF
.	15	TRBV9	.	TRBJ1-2	TGTGCCAGCAGCGCCACAGGAGAACTTAACTATGGCTACACCTTC	CASSATGELNYGYTF
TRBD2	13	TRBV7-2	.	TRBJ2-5	TGTGCCAGCAGTCGGGGACTAATGGAGACCCAGTACTTC	CASSRGLMETQYF
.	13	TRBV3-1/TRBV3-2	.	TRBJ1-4	TGTGCCAGCAGCCAAGGGTTTAGCGAAAAACTGTTTTTT	CASSQGFSEKLFF
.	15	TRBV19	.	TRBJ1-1	TGTGCCAGTAGTATAGATCTATCTCTGAACACTGAAGCTTTCTTT	CASSIDLSLNTEAFF
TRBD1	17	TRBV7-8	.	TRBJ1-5	TGTGCCAGCAGCTTCACACAGGGGGGGAATAGCAATCAGCCCCAGCATTTT	CASSFTQGGNSNQPQHF
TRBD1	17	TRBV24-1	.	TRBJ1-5	TGTGCCACCAGTGGGACAGAACAGGGGCAAGAGGATCAGCCCCAGCATTTT	CATSGTEQGQEDQPQHF
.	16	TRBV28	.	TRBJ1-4	TGTGCCAGCAGTTTTGTTCAGGGCGCAACTAATGAAAAACTGTTTTTT	CASSFVQGATNEKLFF
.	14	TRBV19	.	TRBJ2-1	TGTGCCAGTAGTTGGCGGGGGCAAGAAAATGAGCAGTTCTTC	CASSWRGQENEQFF
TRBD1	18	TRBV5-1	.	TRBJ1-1	TGCGCCAGCAGCTTTTTTGGTCGAGACAGGGGGCGAGGGACTGAAGCTTTCTTT	CASSFFGRDRGRGTEAFF
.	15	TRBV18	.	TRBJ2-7	TGTGCCAGCTCACCAGAGGGCCGACCCTCCTACGAGCAGTACTTC	CASSPEGRPSYEQYF
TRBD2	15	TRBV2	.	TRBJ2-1	TGTGCCAGCGTAACAGACAGCGGGAGTAACTATGAGCAGTTCTTC	CASVTDSGSNYEQFF
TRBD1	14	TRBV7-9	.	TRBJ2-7	TGTGCCAGCAGCCCCGGGACAGGTTCTTACGAGCAGTACTTC	CASSPGTGSYEQYF
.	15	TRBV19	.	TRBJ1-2	TGTGCCAGTAGGACAAACAAGGGGGTAGTTGCTGGCTACACCTTC	CASRTNKGVVAGYTF
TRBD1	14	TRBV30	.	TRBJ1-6	TGTGCCTGGAGTCCCGACAGGGGGTTTTCACCCCTCCACTTT	CAWSPDRGFSPLHF
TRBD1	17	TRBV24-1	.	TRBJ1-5	TGTGCCACCAGTGATTCACGGACAGGGTATAGCAATCAGCCCCAGCATTTT	CATSDSRTGYSNQPQHF
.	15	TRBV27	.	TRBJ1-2	TGTGCCAGCAGCCGCCAGGGACTCGGGGACTATGGCTACACCTTC	CASSRQGLGDYGYTF
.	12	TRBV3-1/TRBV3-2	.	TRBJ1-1	TGTGCCAGCAGCCCACCGGGGACTGAAGCTTTCTTT	CASSPPGTEAFF
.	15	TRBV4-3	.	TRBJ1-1	TGCGCCAGCAGCCAACAACAGGAGATGAACACTGAAGCTTTCTTT	CASSQQQEMNTEAFF
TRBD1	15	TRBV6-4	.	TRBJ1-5	TGTGCCAACGCGACAACAGGGGGCACCCGGTGGCCCCAGCATTTT	CANATTGGTRWPQHF
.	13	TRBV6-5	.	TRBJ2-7	TGTGCCAGCAGTTACTCGATTTATACCCCTAGTCAGTTC	CASSYSIYTPSQF
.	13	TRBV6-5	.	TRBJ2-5	TGTGCCAGCAGCTCTCTCACTGGAGAGACCCAGTACTTC	CASSSLTGETQYF
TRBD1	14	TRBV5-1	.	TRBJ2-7	TGCGCCAGCAGCCCAGGGGACAGAACCTACGAGCAGTACTTC	CASSPGDRTYEQYF
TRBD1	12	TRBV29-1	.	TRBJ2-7	TGCAGCGTGGGGACAGGGGGCAACGAGCAGTACTTC	CSVGTGGNEQYF
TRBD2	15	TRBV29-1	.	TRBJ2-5	TGCAGCGTTGAAGATGGGGGACTAGCAGGAGAGACCCAGTACTTC	CSVEDGGLAGETQYF
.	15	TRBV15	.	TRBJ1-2	TGTGCCACCAGCAGAGATGACCAGGGCGTCTATGGCTACACCTTC	CATSRDDQGVYGYTF
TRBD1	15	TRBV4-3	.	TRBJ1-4	TGCGCCAGCAGCCAAGGACAGGGCGGAGGTGAAAAACTGTTTTTT	CASSQGQGGGEKLFF
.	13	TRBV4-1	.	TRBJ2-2	TGCGCCAGCAGCCAAGCTGTTACCGGGGAGCTGTTTTTT	CASSQAVTGELFF
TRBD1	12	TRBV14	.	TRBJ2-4	TGTGCCAGCAGCCATGGACAGGTCCACCTTTCCTTC	CASSHGQVHLSF
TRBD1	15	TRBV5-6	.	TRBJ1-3	TGTGCCAGCAGCCCGGCGGGACAGCCTGGAAACACCATATATTTT	CASSPAGQPGNTIYF
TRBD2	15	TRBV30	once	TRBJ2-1	TGTGCCTGGAATAGCGGGAGGCCTTCCTACAATGAGCAGTTCTTC	CAWNSGRPSYNEQFF
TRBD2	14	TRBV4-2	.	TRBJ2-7	TGTGCCAGCAGCCAAGCGGGAGGAACCTACGAGCAGTACTTC	CASSQAGGTYEQYF
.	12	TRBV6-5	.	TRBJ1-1	TGTGCCAGCAGCCTCCCGAACACTGAAGCTTTCTTT	CASSLPNTEAFF
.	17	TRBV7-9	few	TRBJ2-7	TGTGCCAGCAGCTCCTCCTTCGAGACAGAGACCTCCTACGAGCAGTACTTC	CASSSSFETETSYEQYF
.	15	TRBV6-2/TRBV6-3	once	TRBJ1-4	TGTGCCAGCAGTTACATGGGGAGGGCTAATGAAAAACTGTTTTTT	CASSYMGRANEKLFF
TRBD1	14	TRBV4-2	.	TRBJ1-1	TGTGCCAGCAGAATGACAGGGCCGAACACTGAAGCTTTCTTT	CASRMTGPNTEAFF
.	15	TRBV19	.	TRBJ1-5	TGTGCCAGTAGCCCCCCTAGGGGTGGGGATCAGCCCCAGCATTTT	CASSPPRGGDQPQHF
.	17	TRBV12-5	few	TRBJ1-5	TGTGCTAGTGGTTTGGTAGGTACAGGGAAGTTGGATCAGCCCCAGCATTTT	CASGLVGTGKLDQPQHF
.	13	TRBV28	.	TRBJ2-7	TGTGCCAGCAGTCTACTTGCTACTTACGAGCAGTACTTC	CASSLLATYEQYF
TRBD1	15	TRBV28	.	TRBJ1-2	TGTGCCAGCAGTGGGGGACAGGGGCGGGATATTGGCTACACCTTC	CASSGGQGRDIGYTF
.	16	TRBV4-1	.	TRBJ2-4	TGCGCCAGCAGCCAAGAGGGAGCGGAGAGTAAAAACATTCAGTACTTC	CASSQEGAESKNIQYF
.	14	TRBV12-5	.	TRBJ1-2	TGTGCTAGTGGGACCGGACAGAACAACTATGGCTACACCTTC	CASGTGQNNYGYTF
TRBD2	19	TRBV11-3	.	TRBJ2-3	TGTGCCAGCAGCTTAGAGGGGGGCCGGACTAGCTCTAGCACAGATACGCAGTATTTT	CASSLEGGRTSSSTDTQYF
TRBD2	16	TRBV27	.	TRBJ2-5	TGTGCCAGCAGTCACGGCCCAAGCGGGACGGGGGAGACCCAGTACTTC	CASSHGPSGTGETQYF
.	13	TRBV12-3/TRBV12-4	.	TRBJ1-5	TGTGCCACCGCCCTGGGGAGTGATCAGCCCCAGCATTTT	CATALGSDQPQHF
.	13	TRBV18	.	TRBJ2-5	TGTGCCAGCTCACCGGGACAAGAAGAGACCCAGTACTTC	CASSPGQEETQYF
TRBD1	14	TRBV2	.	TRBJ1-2	TGTGCCAGCAGTGAACGGGACAGAGGGGACGGCTACACCTTC	CASSERDRGDGYTF
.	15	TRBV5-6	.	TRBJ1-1	TGTGCCAGCAGCTTGCAGAGGGGGATTAACACTGAAGCTTTCTTT	CASSLQRGINTEAFF
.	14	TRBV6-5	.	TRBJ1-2	TGTGCCAGCATACTAGGGGGGGCGGACTATGGCTACACCTTC	CASILGGADYGYTF
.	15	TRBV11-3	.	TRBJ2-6	TGTGCCAGCAGCTCCGAGCGCTCTGGGGCCAACGTCCTGACTTTC	CASSSERSGANVLTF
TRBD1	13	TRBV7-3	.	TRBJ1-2	TGTGCCAGCAGCTTCCGACAGGGGGATGGCTACACCTTC	CASSFRQGDGYTF